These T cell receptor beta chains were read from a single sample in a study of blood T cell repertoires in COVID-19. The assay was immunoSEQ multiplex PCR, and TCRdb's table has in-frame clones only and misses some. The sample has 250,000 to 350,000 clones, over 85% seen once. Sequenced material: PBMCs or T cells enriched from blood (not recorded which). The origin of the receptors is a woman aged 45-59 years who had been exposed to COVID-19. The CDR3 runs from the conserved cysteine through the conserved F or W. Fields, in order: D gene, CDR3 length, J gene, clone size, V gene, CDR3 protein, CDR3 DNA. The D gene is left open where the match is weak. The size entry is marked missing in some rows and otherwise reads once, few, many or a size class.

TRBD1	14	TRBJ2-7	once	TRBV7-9	CASSSRQGTVEQYF	TGTGCCAGCAGCTCGCGACAGGGTACAGTCGAGCAGTACTTC
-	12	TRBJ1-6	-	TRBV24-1	CATCQGYSPLHF	TGTGCCACCTGCCAGGGATATTCACCCCTCCACTTT
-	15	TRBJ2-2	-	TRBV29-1	CSVDFPGTNTGELFF	TGCAGCGTTGATTTCCCAGGCACGAACACCGGGGAGCTGTTTTTT
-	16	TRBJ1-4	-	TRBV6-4	CASSGWEGSANEKLFF	TGTGCCAGCAGTGGTTGGGAGGGGTCCGCTAATGAAAAACTGTTTTTT
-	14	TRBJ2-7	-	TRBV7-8	CASSLGASFYEQYF	TGTGCCAGCAGCTTAGGCGCTAGCTTCTACGAGCAGTACTTC
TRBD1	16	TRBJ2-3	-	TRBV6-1	CASSEIGAGGKDTQYF	TGTGCCAGCAGTGAAATAGGGGCAGGGGGTAAAGATACGCAGTATTTT
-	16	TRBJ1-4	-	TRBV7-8	CASSPRWADVNEKLFF	TGTGCCAGCAGCCCGCGCTGGGCAGACGTTAATGAAAAACTGTTTTTT
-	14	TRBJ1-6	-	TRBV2	CASSEVEGNSPLHF	TGTGCCAGCAGTGAAGTGGAGGGTAATTCACCCCTCCACTTT
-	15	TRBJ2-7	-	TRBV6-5	CASRDNSRGSYEQYF	TGTGCCAGCAGAGATAATTCGAGAGGCTCCTACGAGCAGTACTTC
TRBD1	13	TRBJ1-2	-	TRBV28	CASSPGQVGGYTF	TGTGCCAGCAGCCCGGGACAGGTCGGCGGCTACACCTTC
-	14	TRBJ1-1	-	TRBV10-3	CAIRETGEPNEAFF	TGTGCCATCAGGGAAACAGGAGAACCAAATGAAGCTTTCTTT
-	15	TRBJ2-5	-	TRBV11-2	CASSLFQGGLETQYF	TGTGCCAGCAGCTTGTTTCAGGGAGGATTGGAGACCCAGTACTTC
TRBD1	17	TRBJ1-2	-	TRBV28	CATQLRRTGGSPYGYTF	TGTGCCACGCAACTCCGGCGGACAGGGGGAAGCCCCTATGGCTACACCTTC
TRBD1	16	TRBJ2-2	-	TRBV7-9	CASSSRGQGRTGELFF	TGTGCCAGCAGCTCTCGCGGACAGGGTCGCACCGGGGAGCTGTTTTTT
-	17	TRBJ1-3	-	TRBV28	CASSPGAGGSSGNTIYF	TGTGCCAGCAGTCCGGGCGCCGGGGGAAGCTCTGGAAACACCATATATTTT
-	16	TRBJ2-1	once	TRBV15	CATSSPTRGLNNEQFF	TGTGCCACCAGCAGTCCTACGCGGGGGCTCAACAATGAGCAGTTCTTC
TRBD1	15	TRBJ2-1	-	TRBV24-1	CATSGSTGGHNEQFF	TGTGCCACCAGTGGGTCTACAGGGGGTCACAATGAGCAGTTCTTC
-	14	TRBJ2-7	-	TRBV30	CAWSVGGDAYEQYF	TGTGCCTGGAGTGTAGGGGGGGACGCCTACGAGCAGTACTTC
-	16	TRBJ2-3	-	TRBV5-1	CASSFHPTSSTDTQYF	TGCGCCAGCAGCTTTCACCCGACTTCAAGCACAGATACGCAGTATTTT
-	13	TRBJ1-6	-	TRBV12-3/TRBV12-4	CASTGQRNSPLHF	TGTGCCAGCACCGGTCAGCGAAATTCACCCCTCCACTTT
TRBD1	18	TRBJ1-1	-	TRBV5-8	CASKKAYGTGGMNTEAFF	TGTGCCAGCAAAAAAGCGTACGGGACAGGGGGCATGAACACTGAAGCTTTCTTT
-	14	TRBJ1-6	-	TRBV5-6	CASRGQGGNSPLHF	TGTGCCAGCAGGGGGCAGGGTGGCAATTCACCCCTCCACTTT
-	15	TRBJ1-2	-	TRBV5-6	CASSLATGFHYGYTF	TGTGCCAGCAGCCTCGCAACGGGTTTTCACTATGGCTACACCTTC
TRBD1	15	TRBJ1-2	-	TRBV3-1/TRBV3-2	CASSQGQGAGYGYTF	TGTGCCAGCAGCCAAGGCCAGGGGGCGGGGTATGGCTACACCTTC
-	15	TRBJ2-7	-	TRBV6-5	CASSRYRYRDYEQYF	TGTGCCAGCAGTAGATACAGGTATAGGGACTACGAGCAGTACTTC
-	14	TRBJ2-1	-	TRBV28	CASRWRSQYNEQFF	TGTGCCAGCAGGTGGCGGAGCCAGTACAATGAGCAGTTCTTC
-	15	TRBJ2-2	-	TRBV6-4	CASSDPPHLLGELFF	TGTGCCAGCAGTGACCCCCCCCACTTGCTCGGGGAGCTGTTTTTT
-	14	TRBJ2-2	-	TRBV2	CASKGGSDTGELFF	TGTGCCAGCAAGGGGGGGTCGGACACCGGGGAGCTGTTTTTT
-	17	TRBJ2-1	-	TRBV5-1	CASSPTVTGPPYNEQFF	TGCGCCAGCAGCCCTACTGTGACAGGACCACCCTACAATGAGCAGTTCTTC
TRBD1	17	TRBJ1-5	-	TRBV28	CASSPIPGQNANQPQHF	TGTGCCAGCAGTCCCATACCGGGACAGAACGCGAATCAGCCCCAGCATTTT
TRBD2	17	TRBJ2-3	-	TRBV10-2	CASRGTGTSGVTDTQYF	TGCGCCAGCCGGGGAACCGGGACTAGCGGAGTCACAGATACGCAGTATTTT